A selection of T cell receptor beta chains follows, all from one sample in a study of control samples from healthy donors and cancer patients. Clones were sequenced by immunoSEQ multiplex PCR, and TCRdb holds only the in-frame ones, with some missing. The repertoire holds 12,000 to 15,000 clones, with approximately 77% as singletons. Sequenced sample: formalin-fixed, paraffin-embedded tissue. Receptors originate from a female donor with lung cancer. Both conserved end residues are part of each CDR3. D genes are given only for firm matches. Where a row states a size, it is once, few, many or the class of an expanded clone; other rows omit it.

J	size	V	D	CDR3	DNA
TRBJ2-6	NA	TRBV18	TRBD2	CASSLFVGLAVSGANVLTF	TGTGCCAGCTCTCTCTTCGTAGGACTAGCGGTCTCTGGGGCCAACGTCCTGACTTTC
TRBJ2-7	NA	TRBV5-6	TRBD1	CASSHTQGSEQYF	TGTGCCAGCAGCCACACACAGGGGAGCGAGCAGTACTTC
TRBJ2-7	NA	TRBV19	NA	CASSFRAVSYEQYF	TGTGCCAGTAGTTTCCGGGCGGTTTCCTACGAGCAGTACTTC
TRBJ2-1	NA	TRBV11-2	NA	CASSSQRNEQFF	TGTGCCAGCAGTTCTCAGCGGAATGAGCAGTTCTTC
TRBJ2-3	NA	TRBV4-2	TRBD2	CASSQGQGLAGGTDTQYF	TGTGCCAGCAGCCAAGGGCAGGGACTAGCGGGAGGTACAGATACGCAGTATTTT
TRBJ2-5	NA	TRBV7-6	TRBD2	CASSPPGLAGGTQETQYF	TGTGCCAGCAGCCCACCAGGACTAGCGGGGGGCACCCAAGAGACCCAGTACTTC
TRBJ1-1	NA	TRBV19	TRBD1	CASSIGTGEITEAFF	TGTGCCAGTAGTATTGGGACAGGGGAGATCACTGAAGCTTTCTTT
TRBJ1-5	NA	TRBV6-6	NA	CASSVQLDQPQHF	TGTGCCAGCAGTGTCCAGTTAGATCAGCCCCAGCATTTT
TRBJ1-1	NA	TRBV5-6	NA	CASSLGDRLNTEAFF	TGTGCCAGCAGCTTGGGAGACAGGCTGAACACTGAAGCTTTCTTT
TRBJ2-5	NA	TRBV11-1	NA	CASSFEFSGQETQYF	TGTGCCAGCAGCTTCGAATTTAGCGGACAAGAGACCCAGTACTTC
TRBJ1-2	NA	TRBV29-1	TRBD1	CSVGQGTQNGYTF	TGCAGCGTCGGACAGGGTACCCAGAATGGCTACACCTTC
TRBJ2-1	NA	TRBV3-1/TRBV3-2	NA	CASSQAGTTYNEQFF	TGTGCCAGCAGCCAGGCGGGGACCACTTACAATGAGCAGTTCTTC
TRBJ2-1	few	TRBV19	TRBD2	CASRSPSGVNEQFF	TGTGCCAGTAGAAGCCCTAGCGGGGTCAATGAGCAGTTCTTC
TRBJ2-1	NA	TRBV19	NA	CASSIDPRQYNEQFF	TGTGCCAGTAGTATAGATCCCCGGCAGTACAATGAGCAGTTCTTC
TRBJ1-2	NA	TRBV7-2	TRBD1	CASSPDRWFRGGYTF	TGTGCCAGCAGCCCGGACAGGTGGTTCCGGGGTGGCTACACCTTC
TRBJ2-1	once	TRBV15	NA	CATSRSGSEQFF	TGTGCCACCAGCAGATCGGGGTCGGAGCAGTTCTTC
TRBJ1-1	NA	TRBV7-9	NA	CASKYTDNTEAFF	TGTGCCAGCAAGTACACGGATAACACTGAAGCTTTCTTT
TRBJ2-1	NA	TRBV9	NA	CASSPPPGTNEQFF	TGTGCCAGCAGCCCACCCCCAGGGACCAATGAGCAGTTCTTC
TRBJ2-1	NA	TRBV7-8	TRBD2	CASSMGLAGGQQFF	TGTGCCAGCAGCATGGGACTAGCGGGGGGACAGCAGTTCTTC
TRBJ2-1	few	TRBV11-3	NA	CASSPGWMGNEQFF	TGTGCCAGCAGCCCGGGATGGATGGGGAATGAGCAGTTCTTC
TRBJ1-1	NA	TRBV29-1	NA	CSALIEWTEAFF	TGCAGCGCCCTTATTGAGTGGACTGAAGCTTTCTTT
TRBJ2-1	NA	TRBV7-2	NA	CASSLFTGSGNEQFF	TGTGCCAGCAGCTTATTTACTGGGAGCGGTAATGAGCAGTTCTTC
TRBJ2-2	NA	TRBV5-1	TRBD2	CASKRAGNTGELFF	TGCGCCAGCAAACGAGCGGGAAACACCGGGGAGCTGTTTTTT
TRBJ2-5	NA	TRBV7-9	NA	CASSLAGGQETQYF	TGTGCCAGCAGTCTAGCTGGAGGGCAAGAGACCCAGTACTTC
TRBJ2-1	NA	TRBV7-2	NA	CASTTGFYNEQFF	TGTGCCAGCACCACGGGGTTCTACAATGAGCAGTTCTTC
TRBJ1-5	NA	TRBV6-5	NA	CASEKTGSSNQPQHF	TGTGCCAGCGAAAAGACAGGATCGAGCAATCAGCCCCAGCATTTT